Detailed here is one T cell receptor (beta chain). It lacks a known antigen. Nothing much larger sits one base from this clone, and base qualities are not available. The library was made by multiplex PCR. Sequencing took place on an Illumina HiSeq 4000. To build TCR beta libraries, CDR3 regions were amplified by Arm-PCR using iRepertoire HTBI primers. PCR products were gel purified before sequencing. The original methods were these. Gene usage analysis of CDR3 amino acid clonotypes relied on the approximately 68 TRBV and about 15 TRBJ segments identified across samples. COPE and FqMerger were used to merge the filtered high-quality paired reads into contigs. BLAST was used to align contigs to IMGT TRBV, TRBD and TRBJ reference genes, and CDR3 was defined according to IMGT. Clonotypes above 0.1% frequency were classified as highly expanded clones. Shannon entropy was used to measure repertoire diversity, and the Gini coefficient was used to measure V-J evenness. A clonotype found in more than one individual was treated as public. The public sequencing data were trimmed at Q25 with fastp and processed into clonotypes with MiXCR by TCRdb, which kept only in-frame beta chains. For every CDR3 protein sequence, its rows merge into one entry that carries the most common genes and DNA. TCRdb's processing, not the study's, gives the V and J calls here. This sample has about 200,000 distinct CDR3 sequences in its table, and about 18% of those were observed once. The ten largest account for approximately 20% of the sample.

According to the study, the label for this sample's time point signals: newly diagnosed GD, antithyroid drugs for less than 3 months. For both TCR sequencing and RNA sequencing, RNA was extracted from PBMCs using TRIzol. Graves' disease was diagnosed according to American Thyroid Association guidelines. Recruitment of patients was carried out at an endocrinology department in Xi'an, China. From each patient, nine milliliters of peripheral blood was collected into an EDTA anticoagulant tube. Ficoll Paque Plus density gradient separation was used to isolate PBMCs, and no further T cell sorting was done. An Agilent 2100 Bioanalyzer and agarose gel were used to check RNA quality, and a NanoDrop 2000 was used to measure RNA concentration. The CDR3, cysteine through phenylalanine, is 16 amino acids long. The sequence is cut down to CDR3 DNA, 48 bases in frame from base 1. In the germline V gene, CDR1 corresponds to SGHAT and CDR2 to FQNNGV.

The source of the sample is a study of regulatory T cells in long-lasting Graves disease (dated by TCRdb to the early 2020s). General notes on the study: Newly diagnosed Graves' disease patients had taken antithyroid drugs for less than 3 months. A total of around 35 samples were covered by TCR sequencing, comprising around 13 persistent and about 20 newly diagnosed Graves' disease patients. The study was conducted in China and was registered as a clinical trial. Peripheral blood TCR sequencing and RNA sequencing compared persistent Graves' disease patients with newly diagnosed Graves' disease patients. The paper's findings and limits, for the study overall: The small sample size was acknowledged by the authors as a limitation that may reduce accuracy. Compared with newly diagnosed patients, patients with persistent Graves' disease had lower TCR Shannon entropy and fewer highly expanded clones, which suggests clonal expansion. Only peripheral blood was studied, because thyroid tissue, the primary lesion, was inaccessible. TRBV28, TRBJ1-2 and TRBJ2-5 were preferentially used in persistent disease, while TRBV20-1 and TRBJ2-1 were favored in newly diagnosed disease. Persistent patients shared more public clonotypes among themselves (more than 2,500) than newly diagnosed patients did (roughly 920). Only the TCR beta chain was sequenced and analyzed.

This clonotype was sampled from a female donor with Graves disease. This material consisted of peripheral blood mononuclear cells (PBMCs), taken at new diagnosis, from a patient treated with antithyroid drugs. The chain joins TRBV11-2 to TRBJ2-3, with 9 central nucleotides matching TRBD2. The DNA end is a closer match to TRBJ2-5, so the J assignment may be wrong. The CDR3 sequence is CASSLDGVVAGVTQYF. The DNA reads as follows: TGTGCCAGCAGCTTAGATGGGGTGGTAGCGGGAGTGACCCAGTACTTC.